The 11 T cell receptor beta chains below all came from one sample that was sequenced in a study of blood T cell repertoires in COVID-19. The protocol was immunoSEQ multiplex PCR, while the TCRdb copy is restricted to in-frame clones and leaves out a portion. The table shows under 140,000 clones, with roughly 85% occurring only once. The sequencing input was peripheral blood. Source of these receptors: a human donor in a cohort sampled during active COVID-19.

This clone was recorded a few times. This chain links TRBV28 with TRBJ2-1; D gene unclear. The CDR3 contains 15 residues. The ends were cut back, 5 bases at V and 0 bases at J, with 11 bases in the middle. Per germline, CDR1 MDHEN and CDR2 SYDVKM. The CDR3 loop reads CASSIQTGSYNEQFF. In DNA, the CDR3 is TGTGCCAGCAGTATCCAGACGGGCTCCTACAATGAGCAGTTCTTC. Combining the CDR3 with reference TRBV28 and TRBJ2-1 gives the whole variable domain DVKVTQSSRYLVKRTGEKVFLECVQDMDHENMFWYRQDPGLGLRLIYFSYDVKMKEKGDIPEGYSVSREKKERFSLILESASTNQTSMYLCASSIQTGSYNEQFFGPGTRLTVL.

The chain is built from TRBV27 and TRBJ1-1; weak D call: TRBD1 (6 bases). There are 14 residues in the CDR3. The V end was cut by 5 bases, the J end by 0 bases, with 10 bases between. From germline, CDR1 is MNHEY and CDR2 SMNVEV (reference sequence). The CDR3 reads CASSPGQMNTEAFF. The CDR3 nucleotides are TGTGCCAGCAGTCCCGGACAGATGAACACTGAAGCTTTCTTT.

CDR3 DNA sequence: TGTGCCAGCTCACCAACTACAGGGACTAGCGGGAGGGCCGTCTACGAGCAGTACTTC. Protein product: CASSPTTGTSGRAVYEQYF. The rearrangement links TRBV18 to TRBJ2-7; 16 nucleotides match TRBD2. The J segment lost 3 bases and the V segment lost 2 bases, leaving 10 bases of the junction unmatched. In germline, CDR1 is KGHSH, CDR2 LQKENI. This CDR3 is built from 19 residues.

The chain couples TRBV19 to TRBJ1-5, with 9 bases fitting TRBD1. The germline CDR1 and CDR2 sequences are LNHDA and SQIVND (reference sequence). Trimming removed 7 bases from V and 6 bases from J; junction bases left unmatched: 13. This CDR3 spans 16 amino acids. The DNA of the CDR3 is TGTGCCAGTACCGACCGAGAGGGACAGGGTGGTCAGCCCCAGCATTTT. Amino acids: CASTDREGQGGQPQHF.

The V and J genes are TRBV5-4 and TRBJ1-6; possible D gene TRBD1, 6 bases. Trimming removed 3 bases at V and 13 bases at J, with 20 bases between. Germline V gives CDR1 SGHNT, CDR2 YYREEE (reference sequence). This CDR3 has 15 amino acids. The CDR3 DNA follows: TGTGCCAGCAGCTGGGGCTCGCTGGGAGGGGGGCCCCTCCACTTT. The encoded protein is CASSWGSLGGGPLHF.

This chain links TRBV18 with TRBJ2-1; the match to TRBD2 covers 9 bases. Germline assignment: CDR1 KGHSH and CDR2 LQKENI. This CDR3 is built from 18 residues. V shed 0 bases and J 1 base; nucleotides not matched to a gene: 7. In DNA, the CDR3 is TGTGCCAGCTCACCACCCGTCTCAGCGGGGGGTTCCTACAATGAGCAGTTCTTC. Its protein is CASSPPVSAGGSYNEQFF. The variable domain in full, completed from reference TRBV18 and TRBJ2-1, reads NAGVMQNPRHLVRRRGQEARLRCSPMKGHSHVYWYRQLPEEGLKFMVYLQKENIIDESGMPKERFSAEFPKEGPSILRIQQVVRGDSAAYFCASSPPVSAGGSYNEQFFGPGTRLTVL.

This clone was seen many times. The V and J genes are TRBV6-2 or TRBV6-3 and TRBJ1-1, with 7 bases that match TRBD1. There are 13 residues in the CDR3. Trimming cost V 5 bases and J 5 bases; bases outside gene matches: 5. In germline, CDR1 is MNHEY, CDR2 SVGEGT. The CDR3 is CASSKTGHTEAFF. The CDR3 region has the DNA TGTGCCAGCAGTAAGACAGGGCATACTGAAGCTTTCTTT.

The DNA for the CDR3 is TGTGCCAGCAGCTGGAACAGGGGCATGAACACTGAAGCTTTCTTT. It translates to CASSWNRGMNTEAFF. The chain employs TRBV5-4 and TRBJ1-1, with TRBD1 identical over 7 bases. V lost 3 bases to trimming and J lost 0 bases; unmatched junction nucleotides: 5. The CDR3 is made up of 15 amino acids. Germline CDR1 reads SGHNT; CDR2 reads YYREEE (reference sequence).

V is TRBV6-4 and J is TRBJ1-2; 9 nucleotides agree with TRBD1. CDR1 is MRHNA and CDR2 is SNTAGT in the germline V gene. Losses at the gene ends were 6 bases for V and 2 bases for J; bases not matched to a gene: 1. The CDR3 length is 13 residues. The CDR3 reads CASRGTGNYGYTF. Written as DNA, the CDR3 is TGTGCCAGCAGGGGGACAGGGAACTATGGCTACACCTTC.

The chain links TRBV6-5 to TRBJ2-2, with D perhaps matching TRBD2 (6 bases). This CDR3 region has 15 residues. Germline V CDR1 and CDR2: MNHEY, SVGAGI. V lost 2 bases to trimming and J lost 7 bases, with 14 bases between them. This CDR3 is CASSYPSGGYGELFF. In DNA form, the CDR3 reads TGTGCCAGCAGTTACCCGTCCGGGGGATACGGGGAGCTGTTTTTT.

The chain has TRBV29-1 and TRBJ2-7, with D possibly being TRBD1 (5 bases). In germline, CDR1 is SQVTM, CDR2 ANQGSEA. V lost 7 bases and J 4 bases, leaving 14 bases between the germline ends. The CDR3 consists of 12 residues. This CDR3 reads CSARQSEYEQYF. The CDR3 coding sequence is TGCAGCGCTCGACAGAGCGAGTACGAGCAGTACTTC.